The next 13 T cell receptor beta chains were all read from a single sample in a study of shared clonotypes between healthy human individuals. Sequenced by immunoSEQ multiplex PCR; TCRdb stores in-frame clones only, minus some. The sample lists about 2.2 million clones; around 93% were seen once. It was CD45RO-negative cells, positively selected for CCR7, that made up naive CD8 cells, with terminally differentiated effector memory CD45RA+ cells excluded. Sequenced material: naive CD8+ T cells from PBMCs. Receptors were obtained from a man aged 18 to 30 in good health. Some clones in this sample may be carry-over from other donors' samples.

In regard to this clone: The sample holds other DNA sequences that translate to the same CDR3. CDR3 in amino acids: CASSIRGRYEQYF. CDR3 DNA: TGTGCCAGTAGTATACGGGGGCGTTACGAGCAGTACTTC. The V and J genes are TRBV19 and TRBJ2-7, with D possibly being TRBD1 or TRBD2 (6 bases each). The CDR3 length is 13 residues. V lost 2 bases, J lost 4 bases, and 9 bases lay in between. Germline loops: CDR1 LNHDA, CDR2 SQIVND (reference sequence).

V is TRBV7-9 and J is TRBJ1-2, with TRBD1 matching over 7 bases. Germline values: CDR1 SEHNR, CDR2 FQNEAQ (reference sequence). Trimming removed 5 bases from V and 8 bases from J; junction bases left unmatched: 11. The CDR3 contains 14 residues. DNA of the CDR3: TGTGCCAGCAGCCCCGGGACAGCCAGGTTGGGCTACACCTTC. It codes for CASSPGTARLGYTF.

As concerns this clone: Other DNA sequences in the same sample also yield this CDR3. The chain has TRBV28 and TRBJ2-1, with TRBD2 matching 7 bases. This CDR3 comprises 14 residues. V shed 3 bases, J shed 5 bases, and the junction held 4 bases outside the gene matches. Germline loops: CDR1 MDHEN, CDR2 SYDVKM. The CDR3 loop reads CASSFYREDNEQFF. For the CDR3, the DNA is TGTGCCAGCAGTTTCTATCGGGAGGACAATGAGCAGTTCTTC.

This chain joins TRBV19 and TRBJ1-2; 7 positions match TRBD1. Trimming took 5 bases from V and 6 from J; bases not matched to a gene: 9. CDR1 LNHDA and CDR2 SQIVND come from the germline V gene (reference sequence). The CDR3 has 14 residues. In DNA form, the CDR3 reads TGTGCCAGTAGTCTCATTCCCAGGGGGGATGGCTACACCTTC. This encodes CASSLIPRGDGYTF.

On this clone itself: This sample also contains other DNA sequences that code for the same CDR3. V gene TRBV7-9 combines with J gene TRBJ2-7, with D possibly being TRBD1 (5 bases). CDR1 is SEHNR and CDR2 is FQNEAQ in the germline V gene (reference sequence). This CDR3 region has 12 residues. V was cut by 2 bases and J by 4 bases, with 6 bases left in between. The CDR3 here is CASSLRQYEQYF. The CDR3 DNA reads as TGTGCCAGCAGCTTAAGACAGTACGAGCAGTACTTC.

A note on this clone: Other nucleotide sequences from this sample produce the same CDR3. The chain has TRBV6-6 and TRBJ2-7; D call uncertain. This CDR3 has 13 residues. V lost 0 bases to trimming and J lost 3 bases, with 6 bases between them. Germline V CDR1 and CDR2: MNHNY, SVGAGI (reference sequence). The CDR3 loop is CASSYSLFYEQYF. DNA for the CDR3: TGTGCCAGCAGTTACTCCCTTTTCTACGAGCAGTACTTC.

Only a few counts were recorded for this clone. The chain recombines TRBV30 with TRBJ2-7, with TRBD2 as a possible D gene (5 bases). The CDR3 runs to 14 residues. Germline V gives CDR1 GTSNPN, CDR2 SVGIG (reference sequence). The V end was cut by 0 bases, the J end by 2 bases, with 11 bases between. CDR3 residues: CAWSVGPGTYEQYF. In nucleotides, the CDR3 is TGTGCCTGGAGTGTAGGGCCGGGAACCTACGAGCAGTACTTC.

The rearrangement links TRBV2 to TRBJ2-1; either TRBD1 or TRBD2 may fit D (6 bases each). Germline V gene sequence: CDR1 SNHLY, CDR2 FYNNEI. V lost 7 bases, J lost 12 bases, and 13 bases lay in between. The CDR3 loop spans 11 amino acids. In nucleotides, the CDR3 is TGTGCCAGCATGGTAGGAGGGGGGCAGTTCTTC. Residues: CASMVGGGQFF.

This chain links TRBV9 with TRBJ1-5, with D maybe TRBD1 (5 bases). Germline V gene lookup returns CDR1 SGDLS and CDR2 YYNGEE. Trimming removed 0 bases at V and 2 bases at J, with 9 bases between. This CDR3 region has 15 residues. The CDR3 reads CASSVAGNGNQPQHF. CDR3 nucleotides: TGTGCCAGCAGCGTAGCAGGGAATGGCAATCAGCCCCAGCATTTT. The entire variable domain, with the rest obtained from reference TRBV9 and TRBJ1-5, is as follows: DSGVTQTPKHLITATGQRVTLRCSPRSGDLSVYWYQQSLDQGLQFLIQYYNGEERAKGNILERFSAQQFPDLHSELNLSSLELGDSALYFCASSVAGNGNQPQHFGDGTRLSIL.

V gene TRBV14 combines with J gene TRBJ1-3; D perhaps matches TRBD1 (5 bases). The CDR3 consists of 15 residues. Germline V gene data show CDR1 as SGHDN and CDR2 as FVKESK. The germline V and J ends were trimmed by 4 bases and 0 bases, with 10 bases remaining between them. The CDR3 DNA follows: TGTGCCAGCAGCCTGACAGTTTACTCTGGAAACACCATATATTTT. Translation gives CASSLTVYSGNTIYF.

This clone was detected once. The CDR3 sequence is CASSSPGGINTGELFF. In DNA form, the CDR3 reads TGTGCCAGCAGCTCCCCTGGCGGGATTAACACCGGGGAGCTGTTTTTT. V gene TRBV7-2 combines with J gene TRBJ2-2; a weak D match, TRBD2 (6 bases). The CDR3 runs 16 residues. V was pared by 4 bases and J by 2 bases, with 14 bases between. The V gene's germline CDR1 is SGHTA and CDR2 FQGNSA. The full variable domain, its missing parts supplied by reference TRBV7-2 and TRBJ2-2, is GAGVSQSPSNKVTEKGKDVELRCDPISGHTALYWYRQSLGQGLEFLIYFQGNSAPDKSGLPSDRFSAERTGGSVSTLTIQRTQQEDSAVYLCASSSPGGINTGELFFGEGSRLTVL.

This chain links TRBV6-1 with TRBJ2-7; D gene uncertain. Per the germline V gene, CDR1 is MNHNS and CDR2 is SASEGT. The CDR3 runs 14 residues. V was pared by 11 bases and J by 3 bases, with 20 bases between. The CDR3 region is CASSPGPRLYEQYF. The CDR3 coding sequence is TGTGCCTCCTCCCCCGGGCCCCGGCTCTACGAGCAGTACTTC.

The DNA for the CDR3 is TGTGCCAGCAGCTCAGGACTGGGGGTTAAAGAGACCCAGTACTTC. Its translation: CASSSGLGVKETQYF. The rearrangement uses TRBV4-2 and TRBJ2-5; D could derive from TRBD1 or TRBD2 (5 bases each). There are 15 residues in the CDR3. Germline V gene lookup returns CDR1 LGHNA and CDR2 YNFKEQ. V lost 5 bases and J lost 3, with 16 bases in between.